Presented here are 11 T cell receptor beta chains from one specimen sequenced in a study of a mutant IDH1 vaccine in newly diagnosed glioma (dated by TCRdb to the early 2020s). The library relied on the immunoSEQ multiplex PCR assay. TCRdb's version of the immuneACCESS table is confined to in-frame rearrangements and falls short of the full clone set. An unresolved V gene accounts for under half of the shortfall where checked; the remainder is of unknown origin. This sample comprises tens of thousands of clones, about 87% of them detected only once. In total, the top ten clones hold about 14% of the sample. No antigens are known for them. The sample's time point, from its label and the paper: week 23, last vaccination. A 20-mer mutant IDH1 peptide at 300 micrograms in Montanide made up each vaccine dose, which was injected subcutaneously together with topical imiquimod. Source: PBMCs, taken from a glioma patient whose treatment included an IDH1 peptide vaccine. The origin of the receptors is a man between 18 and 29 years old with glioma.

The chain couples TRBV19 to TRBJ2-1; 10 nucleotides match TRBD2. CDR3 length equals 17 residues. V lost 5 bases and J lost 2; bases outside the gene matches: 9. Looked up from germline, CDR1 is LNHDA and CDR2 is SQIVND (reference sequence). CDR3 protein: CASSLLAGAGAYNEQFF. The CDR3 nucleotides read TGTGCCAGTAGTCTCCTAGCGGGAGCAGGCGCCTACAATGAGCAGTTCTTC.

The chain combines TRBV19 with TRBJ2-2; TRBD2 agrees at 9 bases. Germline assignment: CDR1 LNHDA and CDR2 SQIVND (reference sequence). The CDR3 spans 15 residues. The V and J ends lost 4 bases and 4 bases, in that order; junction bases with no gene match: 4. CDR3 amino acids: CASSSSGGFTGELFF. DNA for the CDR3: TGTGCCAGTAGTAGCAGCGGGGGGTTCACCGGGGAGCTGTTTTTT.

This sequence joins TRBV4-2 and TRBJ2-7; D not certain. The CDR3 is 17 residues long. Germline V lookup: CDR1 LGHNA, CDR2 YNFKEQ. Trimming left V 4 bases short and J 0 bases short, with 19 bases between. In DNA, the CDR3 is TGTGCCAGCAGCCTGGACCCTCGATGGGGATACTCCTACGAGCAGTACTTC. It specifies CASSLDPRWGYSYEQYF.

The table lists this clone with a count of one. This chain joins TRBV2 and TRBJ2-3; TRBD2 agrees at 11 bases. Germline V lookup: CDR1 SNHLY, CDR2 FYNNEI. J was trimmed by 2 bases and V by 8 bases; bases with no gene match: 6. The CDR3 length is 15 residues. The CDR3 is CASGLAGGNTDTQYF. The CDR3, as DNA: TGTGCCAGCGGATTAGCGGGGGGGAACACAGATACGCAGTATTTT.

The chain carries TRBV5-1 and TRBJ2-2, with 9 bases lining up with TRBD1. Germline CDR1 reads SGHRS; CDR2 reads YFSETQ. The CDR3 is 16 amino acids. V lost 0 bases and J lost 4; bases outside the gene matches: 4. The CDR3 spells CASSLEGQGGTGELFF. The CDR3, as DNA: TGCGCCAGCAGCTTGGAGGGACAGGGAGGCACCGGGGAGCTGTTTTTT. Combining the CDR3 with reference TRBV5-1 and TRBJ2-2 gives the whole variable domain KAGVTQTPRYLIKTRGQQVTLSCSPISGHRSVSWYQQTPGQGLQFLFEYFSETQRNKGNFPGRFSGRQFSNSRSEMNVSTLELGDSALYLCASSLEGQGGTGELFFGEGSRLTVL.

This clone has a single count. The gene calls are TRBV6-5 and TRBJ2-1, with D perhaps TRBD1 (6 bases). This CDR3 region has 14 residues. Per the germline V gene, CDR1 is MNHEY and CDR2 is SVGAGI. Trimming took off 0 bases at V and 5 bases at J, with 8 bases between the two ends. CDR3 nucleotide sequence: TGTGCCAGCAGTTACTCGGGACATAACAATGAGCAGTTCTTC. Translated, it gives CASSYSGHNNEQFF.

This rearrangement joins TRBV5-4 to TRBJ2-3; 9 bases agree with TRBD1. This CDR3 contains 15 residues. CDR1 and CDR2 from the germline V gene are SGHNT and YYREEE (reference sequence). V shed 4 bases, J shed 1 base, and the junction held 4 bases outside the gene matches. This CDR3 reads CASSPRTGGTDTQYF. The CDR3 nucleotides read TGTGCCAGCAGCCCCAGGACAGGGGGCACAGATACGCAGTATTTT.

To note about this clone: Distinct nucleotide sequences in the sample also encode this CDR3. This sequence joins TRBV7-9 and TRBJ2-7; D unresolved. V shed 5 bases and J shed 0 bases, with 11 bases lying between them. Per germline, CDR1 SEHNR and CDR2 FQNEAQ (reference sequence). The CDR3 consists of 14 residues. CDR3 nucleotides: TGTGCCAGCAGCCCTTTCCCCAGCTCCTACGAGCAGTACTTC. Translating it yields CASSPFPSSYEQYF. Based on the CDR3 plus reference TRBV7-9 and TRBJ2-7, the full variable domain is DTGVSQNPRHKITKRGQNVTFRCDPISEHNRLYWYRQTLGQGPEFLTYFQNEAQLEKSRLLSDRFSAERPKGSFSTLEIQRTEQGDSAMYLCASSPFPSSYEQYFGPGTRLTVT.

CDR3 sequence: CASSRLADPSYNEQFF. In DNA form, the CDR3 reads TGCGCCAGCAGTCGACTAGCGGACCCCTCCTACAATGAGCAGTTCTTC. The V gene is TRBV4-3, the J gene TRBJ2-1, with 9 bases lining up with TRBD2. The CDR3 is 16 residues long. CDR1 and CDR2 (germline): LGHNA, YSLEER. V dropped 6 bases and J dropped 0; count of bases not matched to a gene: 6.

This clone has just one count. The rearrangement uses TRBV2 and TRBJ1-2, with 9 bases lining up with TRBD1. Germline lookup yields CDR1 SNHLY and CDR2 FYNNEI. The J segment lost 8 bases and the V segment lost 4 bases, leaving 8 bases of the junction unmatched. The CDR3 consists of 14 residues. CDR3 sequence (DNA): TGTGCCAGCAGTGTCGACAGGGGGTGGTGGGGCTACACCTTC. It translates to CASSVDRGWWGYTF.

V usage is TRBV18 and J usage is TRBJ2-2, with TRBD2 matching 13 bases. The CDR3 loop spans 18 amino acids. The V and J ends lost 3 bases and 7 bases, in that order; junction bases with no gene match: 11. Germline assignment: CDR1 KGHSH and CDR2 LQKENI. CDR3 nucleotide sequence: TGTGCCAGCTCACCTACCCGAGGACTAGCGGGAGCTAGCGGGGAGCTGTTTTTT. Amino acid sequence: CASSPTRGLAGASGELFF.